This is a list of T cell receptor beta chains from one sample in a study of early T cells in non-severe SARS-CoV-2 infection. TCRdb recomputed calls from the 5' RACE reads with MiXCR, one row per CDR3 protein. The repertoire holds about 47,000 distinct CDR3 sequences, with 11% as singletons. Sequencing was done on a sample of whole blood. The receptors come from an adult who was a healthcare worker with PCR-confirmed SARS-CoV-2 infection or an uninfected control (not recorded which). Each CDR3 is given with its conserved first and last residue.

j_call v_call cdr3_aa
TRBJ1-1 TRBV29-1 CSGIMNTEAFF
TRBJ1-5 TRBV6-6 CASSYAPGQSDQPQHF
TRBJ2-7 TRBV18 CASSPLRGRAYEQYF
TRBJ2-1 TRBV20-1 CSASQAYNEQFF
TRBJ2-7 TRBV28 CASSLQYVQYF
TRBJ1-5 TRBV23-1 CASCRDVQPQHF
TRBJ2-3 TRBV28 CASIDKGTDTQYF
TRBJ2-5 TRBV6-5 CASSSRDRQETQYF
TRBJ2-7 TRBV5-1 CASSLNRNYEQYF
TRBJ2-2 TRBV5-4 CASRTGPTHTGELFF
TRBJ1-1 TRBV11-2 CASSDSTPRGLYEGHNTEAFF
TRBJ1-6 TRBV7-9 CASSKERGGSPLHF
TRBJ2-2 TRBV2 CASVGSNTGELFF
TRBJ1-1 TRBV20-1 CSARRRLRAEAFF
TRBJ2-3 TRBV19 CASSRALRSGATDTQYF
TRBJ1-2 TRBV5-4 CASSLAGPGERGYTF
TRBJ2-1 TRBV20-1 CSVEYNEQFF
TRBJ2-7 TRBV7-3 CASSYSGGEQYF
TRBJ2-5 TRBV7-2 CASSLMGVKTQYF
TRBJ2-3 TRBV12-3/TRBV12-4 CASSPPEWGGATDTQYF
TRBJ2-1 TRBV5-1 CASTQAGPYNEQFF
TRBJ2-1 TRBV7-9 CAGGGSSSYNEQFF